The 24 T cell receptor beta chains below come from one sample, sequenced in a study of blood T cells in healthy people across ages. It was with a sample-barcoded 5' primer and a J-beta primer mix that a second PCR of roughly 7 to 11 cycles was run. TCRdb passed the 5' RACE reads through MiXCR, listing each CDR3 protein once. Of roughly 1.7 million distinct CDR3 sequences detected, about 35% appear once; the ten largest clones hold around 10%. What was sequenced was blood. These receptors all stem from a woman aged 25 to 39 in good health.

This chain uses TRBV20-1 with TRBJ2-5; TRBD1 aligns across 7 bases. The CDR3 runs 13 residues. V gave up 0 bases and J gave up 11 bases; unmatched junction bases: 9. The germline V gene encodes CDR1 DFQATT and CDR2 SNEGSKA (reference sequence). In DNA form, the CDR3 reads TGCAGTGCTAGAGATAGGGCAGGGGGAGAGCAGTACTTC. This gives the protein CSARDRAGGEQYF.

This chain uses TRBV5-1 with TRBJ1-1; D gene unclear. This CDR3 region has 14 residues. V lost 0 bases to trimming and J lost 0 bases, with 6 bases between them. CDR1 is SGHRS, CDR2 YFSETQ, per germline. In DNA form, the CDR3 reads TGCGCCAGCAGCTTGGATCTATTGAACACTGAAGCTTTCTTT. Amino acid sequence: CASSLDLLNTEAFF.

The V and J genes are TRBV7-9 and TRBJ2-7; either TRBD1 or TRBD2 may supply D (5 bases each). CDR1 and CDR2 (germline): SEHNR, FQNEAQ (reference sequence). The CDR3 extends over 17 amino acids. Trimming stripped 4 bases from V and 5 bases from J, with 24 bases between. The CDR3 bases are TGTGCCAGCAGCTCCCAGGGAAGTGGGAGCATCCTCCACGAGCAGTACTTC. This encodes CASSSQGSGSILHEQYF. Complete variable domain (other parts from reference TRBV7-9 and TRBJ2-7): DTGVSQNPRHKITKRGQNVTFRCDPISEHNRLYWYRQTLGQGPEFLTYFQNEAQLEKSRLLSDRFSAERPKGSFSTLEIQRTEQGDSAMYLCASSSQGSGSILHEQYFGPGTRLTVT.

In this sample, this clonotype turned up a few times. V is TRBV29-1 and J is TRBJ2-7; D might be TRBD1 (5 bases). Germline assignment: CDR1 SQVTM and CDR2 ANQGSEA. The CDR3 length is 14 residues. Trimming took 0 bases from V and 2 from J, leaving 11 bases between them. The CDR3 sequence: CSVEDAEGAYEQYF. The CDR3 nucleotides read TGCAGCGTTGAAGATGCGGAAGGGGCCTACGAGCAGTACTTC.

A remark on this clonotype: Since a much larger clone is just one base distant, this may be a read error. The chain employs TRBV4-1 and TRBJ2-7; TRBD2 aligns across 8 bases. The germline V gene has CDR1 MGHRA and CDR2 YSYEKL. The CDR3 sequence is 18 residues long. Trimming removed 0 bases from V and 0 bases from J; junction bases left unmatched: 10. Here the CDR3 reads CASSQDLTKLAGSYEQYF. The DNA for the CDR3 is TGCGCCAGCAGCCAAGATCTAACCAAGCTAGCGGGCTCCTACGAGCAGTACTTC.

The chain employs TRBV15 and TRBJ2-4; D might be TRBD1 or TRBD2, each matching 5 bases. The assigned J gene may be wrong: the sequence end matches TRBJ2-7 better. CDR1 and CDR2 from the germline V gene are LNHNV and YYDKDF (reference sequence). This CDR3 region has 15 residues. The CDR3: CATSRDPGAGVEQYF. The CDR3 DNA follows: TGTGCCACCAGCAGAGATCCCGGGGCTGGGGTCGAGCAGTACTTC.

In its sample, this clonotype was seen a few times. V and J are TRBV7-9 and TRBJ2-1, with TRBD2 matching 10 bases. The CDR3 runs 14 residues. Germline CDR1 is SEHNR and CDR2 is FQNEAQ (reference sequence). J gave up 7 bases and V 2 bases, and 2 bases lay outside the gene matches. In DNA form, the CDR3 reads TGTGCCAGCAGCTTATCACTAGCGGGAAATGAGCAGTTCTTC. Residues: CASSLSLAGNEQFF.

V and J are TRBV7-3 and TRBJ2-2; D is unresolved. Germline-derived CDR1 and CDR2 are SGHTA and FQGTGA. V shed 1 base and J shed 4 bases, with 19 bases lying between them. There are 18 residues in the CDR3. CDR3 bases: TGTGCCAGCAGCTTAAAGGTTGCCGGAAATTCGGGCACCGGGGAGCTGTTTTTT. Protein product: CASSLKVAGNSGTGELFF.

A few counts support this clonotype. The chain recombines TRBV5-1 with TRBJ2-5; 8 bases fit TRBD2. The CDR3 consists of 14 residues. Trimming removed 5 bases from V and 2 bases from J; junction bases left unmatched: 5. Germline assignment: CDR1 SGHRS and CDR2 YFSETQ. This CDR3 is CASRPAGGQETQYF. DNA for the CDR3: TGCGCCAGCAGACCCGCGGGAGGACAAGAGACCCAGTACTTC.

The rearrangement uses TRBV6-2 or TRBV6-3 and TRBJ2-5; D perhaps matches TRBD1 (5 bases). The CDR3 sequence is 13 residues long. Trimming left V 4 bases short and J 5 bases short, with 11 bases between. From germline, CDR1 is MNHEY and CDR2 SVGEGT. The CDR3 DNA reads TGTGCCAGCAGTTGGGGCCTTGGGGAGACCCAGTACTTC. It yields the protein CASSWGLGETQYF.

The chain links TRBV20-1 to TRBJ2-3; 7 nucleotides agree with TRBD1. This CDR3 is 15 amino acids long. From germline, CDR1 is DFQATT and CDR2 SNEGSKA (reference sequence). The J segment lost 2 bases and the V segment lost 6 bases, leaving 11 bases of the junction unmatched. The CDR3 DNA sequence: TGCAGTGCCCAGACCGGGACAGACCCCACAGATACGCAGTATTTT. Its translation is CSAQTGTDPTDTQYF.

This chain's CDR3 is CASSLGLRVYEQYF. The DNA of the CDR3 is TGTGCCAGCAGCCTGGGACTGCGGGTCTACGAGCAGTACTTC. This chain links TRBV3-1 with TRBJ2-4; D is possibly TRBD2 (6 bases). The DNA end favors TRBJ2-7, so the J call may be wrong. The germline gives CDR1 LGHDT, CDR2 YNNKEL (reference sequence). The CDR3 loop spans 14 amino acids.

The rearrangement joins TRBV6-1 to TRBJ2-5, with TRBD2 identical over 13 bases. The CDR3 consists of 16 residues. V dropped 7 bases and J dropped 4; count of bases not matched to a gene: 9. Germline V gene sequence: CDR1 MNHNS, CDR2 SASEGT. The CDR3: CASTGLAGEAGETQYF. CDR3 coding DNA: TGTGCCAGCACTGGACTAGCGGGGGAGGCAGGAGAGACCCAGTACTTC.

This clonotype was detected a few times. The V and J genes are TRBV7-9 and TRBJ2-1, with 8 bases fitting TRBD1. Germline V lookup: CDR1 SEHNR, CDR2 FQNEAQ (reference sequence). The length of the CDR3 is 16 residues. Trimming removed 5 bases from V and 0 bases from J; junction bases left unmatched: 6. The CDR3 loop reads CASSPGGGPSYNEQFF. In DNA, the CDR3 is TGTGCCAGCAGCCCAGGGGGCGGACCCTCCTACAATGAGCAGTTCTTC.

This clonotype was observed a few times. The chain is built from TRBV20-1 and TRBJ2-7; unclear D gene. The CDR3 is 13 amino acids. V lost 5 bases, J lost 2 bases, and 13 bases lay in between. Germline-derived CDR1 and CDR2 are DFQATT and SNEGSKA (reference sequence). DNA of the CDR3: TGCAGTGCTCCCCAAATAGATGCCTACGAGCAGTACTTC. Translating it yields CSAPQIDAYEQYF.

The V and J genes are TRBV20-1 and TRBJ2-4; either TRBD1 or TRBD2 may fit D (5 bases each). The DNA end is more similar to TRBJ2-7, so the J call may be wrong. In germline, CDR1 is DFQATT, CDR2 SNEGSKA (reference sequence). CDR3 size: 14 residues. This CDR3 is CSASGPSRTYEQYF. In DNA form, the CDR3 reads TGCAGTGCTTCGGGACCATCTAGGACCTACGAGCAGTACTTC.

In nucleotides, the CDR3 is TGCAGTGCTAGATCGGGACTACGGAATGAGCAGTTCTTC. Protein sequence: CSARSGLRNEQFF. This chain joins TRBV20-1 and TRBJ2-1; 7 nucleotides match TRBD2. J gave up 7 bases and V 2 bases, and 5 bases lay outside the gene matches. This CDR3 is built from 13 residues. CDR1 is DFQATT, CDR2 SNEGSKA, per germline (reference sequence).

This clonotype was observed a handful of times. CDR3 loop: CSARAQNSYNEQFF. Written as DNA, the CDR3 is TGCAGTGCTAGAGCCCAAAACTCCTACAATGAGCAGTTCTTC. The V call is TRBV20-1, the J call TRBJ2-1; D unresolved. This CDR3 is built from 14 residues. Looked up from germline, CDR1 is DFQATT and CDR2 is SNEGSKA (reference sequence). With 1 base removed from V and 0 bases from J, the gap between germline ends came to 7 bases.

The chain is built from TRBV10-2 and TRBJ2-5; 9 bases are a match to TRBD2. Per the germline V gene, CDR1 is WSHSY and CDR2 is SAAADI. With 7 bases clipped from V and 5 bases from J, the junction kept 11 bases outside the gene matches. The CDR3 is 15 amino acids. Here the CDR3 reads CASKGVAGVKETQYF. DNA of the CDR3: TGCGCCAGCAAGGGGGTAGCGGGGGTAAAGGAGACCCAGTACTTC.

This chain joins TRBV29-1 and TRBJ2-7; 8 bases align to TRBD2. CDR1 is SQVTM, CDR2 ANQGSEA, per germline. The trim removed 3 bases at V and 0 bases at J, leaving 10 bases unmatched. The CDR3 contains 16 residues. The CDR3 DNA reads TGCAGCGTTGAGGGGGGGGGTAGCGGGATCTCCTACGAGCAGTACTTC. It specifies CSVEGGGSGISYEQYF.

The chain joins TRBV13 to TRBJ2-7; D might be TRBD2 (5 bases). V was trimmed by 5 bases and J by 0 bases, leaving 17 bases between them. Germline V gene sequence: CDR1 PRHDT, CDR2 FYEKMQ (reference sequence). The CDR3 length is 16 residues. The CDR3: CASSANGLISSYEQYF. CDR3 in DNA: TGTGCCAGCAGCGCAAATGGACTTATCAGCTCCTACGAGCAGTACTTC. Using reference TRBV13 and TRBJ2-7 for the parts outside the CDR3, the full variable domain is AAGVIQSPRHLIKEKRETATLKCYPIPRHDTVYWYQQGPGQDPQFLISFYEKMQSDKGSIPDRFSAQQFSDYHSELNMSSLELGDSALYFCASSANGLISSYEQYFGPGTRLTVT.

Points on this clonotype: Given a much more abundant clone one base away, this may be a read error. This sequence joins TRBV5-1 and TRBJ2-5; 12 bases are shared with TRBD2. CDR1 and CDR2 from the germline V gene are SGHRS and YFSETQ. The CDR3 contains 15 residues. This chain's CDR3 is CVSSFTSGGQETQYF. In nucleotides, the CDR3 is TGCGTCAGCAGCTTTACTAGCGGGGGGCAAGAGACCCAGTACTTC.

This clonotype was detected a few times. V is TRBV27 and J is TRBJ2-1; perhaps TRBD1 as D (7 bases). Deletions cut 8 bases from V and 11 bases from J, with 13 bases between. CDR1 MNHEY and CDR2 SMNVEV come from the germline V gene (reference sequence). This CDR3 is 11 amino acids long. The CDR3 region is CASGGGGKQFF. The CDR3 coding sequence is TGTGCCAGCGGAGGAGGGGGCAAGCAGTTCTTC.

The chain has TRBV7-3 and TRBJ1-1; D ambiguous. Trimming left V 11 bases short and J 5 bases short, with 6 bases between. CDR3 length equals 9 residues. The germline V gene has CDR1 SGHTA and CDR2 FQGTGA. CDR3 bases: TGTGCCCCGAGGACTGAAGCTTTCTTT. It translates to CAPRTEAFF.